These 15 T cell receptor beta chains were all obtained from the same sample, sequenced in a study of immune characterization of retroperitoneal liposarcoma. MiXCR, applied by TCRdb to the PCR reads, yields one record per CDR3 protein. The sample has approximately 10,000 distinct CDR3 sequences; about 39% are singletons. The sample taken for sequencing was tumor tissue. These TCRs come from a male donor with retroperitoneal liposarcoma.

CDR3 sequence: CASIPGFYTDTQYF. In nucleotides, the CDR3 is TGTGCCAGCATCCCCGGGTTTTACACAGATACGCAGTATTTT. V usage is TRBV6-8 and J usage is TRBJ2-3; D unresolved. The V and J ends lost 7 bases and 2 bases respectively, with 13 bases between them. This CDR3 contains 14 residues. CDR1 MNHGY and CDR2 SAAAGT come from the germline V gene.

The gene calls are TRBV11-3 and TRBJ2-4, with 8 bases identical to TRBD2. The J call may be faulty, since TRBJ2-7 better matches the DNA end. This CDR3 has 15 amino acids. Germline CDR1 SGHNT, CDR2 YENEEA. CDR3 sequence (DNA): TGTGCCAGCAGCCCCGGGGGGGCGGATGCCTACGAGCAGTACTTC. Translating it yields CASSPGGADAYEQYF.

This clonotype was recorded a few times. The chain employs TRBV6-1 and TRBJ2-1; 7 bases match TRBD2. Judging by the DNA end, TRBJ2-7 fits better; the J call may be wrong. The V gene's germline CDR1 is MNHNS and CDR2 SASEGT. This CDR3 has 14 residues. CDR3 coding DNA: TGTGCCAGCAGCCTCTTTGCGGGGGAAATGCAGCAGTACTTC. This sequence encodes CASSLFAGEMQQYF.

As DNA, the CDR3 is TGTGCCAGCAGTGTTACAGGGAGCTCTGGAAACACCATATATTTT. This translates into CASSVTGSSGNTIYF. The chain employs TRBV6-6 and TRBJ1-3, with D maybe TRBD1 (6 bases). V lost 5 bases to trimming and J lost 0 bases, with 11 bases between them. CDR1 and CDR2 (germline): MNHNY, SVGAGI (reference sequence). The CDR3 has 15 residues.

This clonotype was counted only a few times. The J gene is TRBJ1-2, the V gene TRBV6-1; 10 nucleotides match TRBD1. With V trimmed by 6 bases and J by 2 bases, 6 bases remained unmatched. There are 15 residues in the CDR3. Germline V gives CDR1 MNHNS, CDR2 SASEGT. CDR3 sequence: CASSRQGAANYGYTF. The CDR3 DNA follows: TGTGCCAGCAGCCGACAGGGGGCCGCCAACTATGGCTACACCTTC.

This chain connects TRBV24-1 to TRBJ2-3, with D unresolved. The J call may be wrong; the DNA end is better matched by TRBJ2-7. CDR3 length equals 14 residues. Germline values: CDR1 KGHDR, CDR2 SFDVKD. In DNA, the CDR3 is TGTGCCACCAGTGACTCCGACACGGCCAATGAGCAGTACTTC. This sequence encodes CATSDSDTANEQYF.

The chain is built from TRBV24-1 and TRBJ2-5, with D possibly matching TRBD1 (5 bases). The CDR3 is 16 residues long. V lost 4 bases, J lost 11 bases, and 25 bases lay in between. CDR1 KGHDR and CDR2 SFDVKD come from the germline V gene. The CDR3 region is CATSDPVGRSYNEQYF. The CDR3 DNA reads as TGTGCCACCAGTGACCCCGTGGGGCGCTCCTACAATGAGCAGTACTTC.

The rearrangement uses TRBV6-5 and TRBJ1-4; D not certain. Germline CDR1 is MNHEY and CDR2 is SVGAGI. The CDR3 contains 15 residues. The V end lost 2 bases, the J end lost 6 bases, and 13 bases lay between the germline ends. The CDR3 DNA reads as TGTGCCAGCAGTTACCAGCGGGAGGCAGATGAAAAACTGTTTTTT. This gives the protein CASSYQREADEKLFF.

The chain joins TRBV7-2 to TRBJ2-1; D is uncertain. The germline V gene encodes CDR1 SGHTA and CDR2 FQGNSA. V gave up 5 bases and J gave up 10 bases, with 24 bases separating them. The CDR3 totals 16 residues. CDR3 DNA sequence: TGTGCCAGCAGCCCCAGTGACAACGCCCTCTCCTACGAGCAGTTCTTC. Encoded protein: CASSPSDNALSYEQFF.

The gene calls are TRBV11-3 and TRBJ2-5, with 9 bases aligning to TRBD1. The DNA end favors TRBJ2-1, so the J call may be wrong. CDR1 SGHNT and CDR2 YENEEA come from the germline V gene. The CDR3 consists of 16 residues. DNA for the CDR3: TGTGCCAGCTTCACCGGGGACAGGGTCGGGGGTAATGAGCAGTTCTTC. Translating it yields CASFTGDRVGGNEQFF.

This clonotype occurred a few times. The rearrangement joins TRBV12-3 or TRBV12-4 to TRBJ2-5, with no clear D. Trimming took off 0 bases at V and 4 bases at J, with 18 bases between the two ends. There are 17 residues in the CDR3. CDR3 protein: CASSLALGYGRRETQYF. In DNA, the CDR3 is TGTGCCAGCAGTTTAGCGCTGGGTTACGGGCGTCGAGAGACCCAGTACTTC.

This clonotype appeared a few times. The J gene is TRBJ2-6, the V gene TRBV6-6; maybe TRBD2 (5 bases). Trimming left V 1 base short and J 1 base short, with 5 bases between. Per germline, CDR1 MNHNY and CDR2 SVGAGI (reference sequence). CDR3 length: 15 amino acids. The CDR3 reads CASSYWTSGANVLTF. CDR3 nucleotides: TGTGCCAGCAGTTACTGGACTTCTGGGGCCAACGTCCTGACTTTC.

This clonotype was seen a single time. This chain uses TRBV6-1 with TRBJ2-5, with TRBD2 matching 12 bases. With 2 bases clipped from V and 5 bases from J, the junction kept 9 bases outside the gene matches. The germline gives CDR1 MNHNS, CDR2 SASEGT. CDR3 length: 17 residues. The CDR3 sequence is CASSEPGLAGNRETQYF. The DNA of the CDR3 is TGTGCCAGCAGTGAACCCGGACTAGCGGGAAACAGGGAGACCCAGTACTTC.

V gene TRBV25-1 combines with J gene TRBJ2-7, with unresolved D. The DNA end is a closer match to TRBJ2-5, so the J assignment may be wrong. This CDR3 has 14 residues. Per the germline V gene, CDR1 is MGHDK and CDR2 is SYGVNS. CDR3 nucleotides: TGTGCCAGCAGTAAATCGACCGGACCCGAGACCCAGTACTTC. Translating gives CASSKSTGPETQYF.

There are a few counts of this clonotype. This chain uses TRBV6-1 with TRBJ2-1; the D gene could be TRBD1 or TRBD2 (5 bases each). There are 15 residues in the CDR3. V lost 5 bases and J lost 10, with 21 bases in between. Per the germline V gene, CDR1 is MNHNS and CDR2 is SASEGT. The CDR3 sequence is CASSPTGTESYEQFF. CDR3 nucleotide sequence: TGTGCCAGCAGTCCTACCGGGACCGAATCCTACGAGCAGTTCTTC.